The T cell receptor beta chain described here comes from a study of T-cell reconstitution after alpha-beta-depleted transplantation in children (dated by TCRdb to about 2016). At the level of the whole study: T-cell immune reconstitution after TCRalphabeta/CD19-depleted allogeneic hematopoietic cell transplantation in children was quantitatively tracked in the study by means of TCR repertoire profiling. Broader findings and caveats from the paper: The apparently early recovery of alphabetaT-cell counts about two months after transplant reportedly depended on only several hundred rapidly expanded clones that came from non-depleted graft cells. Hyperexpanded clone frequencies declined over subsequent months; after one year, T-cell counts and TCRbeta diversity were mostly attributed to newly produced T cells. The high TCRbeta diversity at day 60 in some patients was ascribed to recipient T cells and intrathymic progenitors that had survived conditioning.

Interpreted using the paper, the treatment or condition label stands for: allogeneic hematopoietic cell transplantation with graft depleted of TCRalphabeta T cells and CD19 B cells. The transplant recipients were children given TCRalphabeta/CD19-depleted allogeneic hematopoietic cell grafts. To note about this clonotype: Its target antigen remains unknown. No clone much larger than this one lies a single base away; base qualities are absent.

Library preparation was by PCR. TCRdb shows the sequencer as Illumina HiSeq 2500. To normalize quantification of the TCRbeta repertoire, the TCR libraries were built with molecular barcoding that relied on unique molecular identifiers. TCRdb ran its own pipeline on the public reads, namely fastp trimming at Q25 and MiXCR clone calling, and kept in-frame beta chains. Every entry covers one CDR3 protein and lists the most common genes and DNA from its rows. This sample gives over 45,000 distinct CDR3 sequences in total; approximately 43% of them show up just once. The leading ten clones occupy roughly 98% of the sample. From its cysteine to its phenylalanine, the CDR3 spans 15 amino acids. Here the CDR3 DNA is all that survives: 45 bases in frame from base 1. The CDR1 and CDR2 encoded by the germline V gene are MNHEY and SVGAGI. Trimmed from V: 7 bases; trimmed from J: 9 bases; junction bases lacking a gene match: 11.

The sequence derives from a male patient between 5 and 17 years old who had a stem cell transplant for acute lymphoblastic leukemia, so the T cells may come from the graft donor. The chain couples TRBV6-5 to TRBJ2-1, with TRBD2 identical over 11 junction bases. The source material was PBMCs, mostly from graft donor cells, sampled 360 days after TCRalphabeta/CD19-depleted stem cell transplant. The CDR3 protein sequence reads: CASNLLAGVPSEQFF. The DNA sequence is TGTGCCAGCAATCTACTAGCGGGAGTCCCGAGTGAGCAGTTCTTC.